The 16 T cell receptor beta chains below come from one sample, sequenced in a study of response to subunit inactivated influenza vaccine. TCRdb reprocessed the RT-PCR reads via MiXCR and lists one record per CDR3 protein. This table has about 310,000 distinct CDR3 sequences, approximately 21% appearing once. Sequencing used PBMCs from blood, obtained roughly 20 months after vaccination. Every receptor here comes from a man aged 45 to 70 who received an inactivated influenza vaccine.

For this clonotype: A much larger clonotype is one base distant, so this may be a read error. The chain couples TRBV29-1 to TRBJ1-5; no definite D call. Trimming removed 3 bases from V and 5 bases from J, with 11 bases in between. This CDR3 comprises 13 residues. Per the germline V gene, CDR1 is SQVTM and CDR2 is ANQGSEA. CDR3 DNA sequence: TGCAGCGTTGATGGTCAGCAAGATCAGCCCCAGCATTTT. Its protein product is CSVDGQQDQPQHF.

This chain connects TRBV15 to TRBJ2-2; the match to TRBD1 covers 7 bases. The CDR3 consists of 15 residues. The V and J ends lost 0 bases and 6 bases, in that order; junction bases with no gene match: 4. Per the germline V gene, CDR1 is LNHNV and CDR2 is YYDKDF (reference sequence). CDR3 sequence reads: CATSRDTGVAGELFF. The CDR3 DNA follows: TGTGCCACCAGCAGAGACACAGGGGTTGCCGGGGAGCTGTTTTTT.

The chain links TRBV20-1 to TRBJ1-5; D might be TRBD1 (6 bases). This CDR3 is built from 14 residues. Germline V gene lookup returns CDR1 DFQATT and CDR2 SNEGSKA (reference sequence). V was shortened by 0 bases and J by 6 bases, with 12 bases between the two germline ends. CDR3 loop: CSARDLGGSQPQHF. CDR3 sequence (DNA): TGCAGTGCTAGAGATTTAGGGGGGAGTCAGCCCCAGCATTTT.

This clonotype was counted only a few times. J is TRBJ2-5 and V is TRBV7-2; 9 nucleotides align to TRBD2. The J segment lost 2 bases and the V segment lost 4 bases, leaving 8 bases of the junction unmatched. The germline CDR1 and CDR2 sequences are SGHTA and FQGNSA. The CDR3 runs 16 residues. CDR3 in DNA: TGTGCCAGCAGCTGGTTCGTAGCGGGAGTACAAGAGACCCAGTACTTC. Translated, it gives CASSWFVAGVQETQYF.

This clonotype has more than one count but fewer than ten. The chain employs TRBV7-2 and TRBJ2-7; TRBD1 is a possible D gene (5 bases). Trimming cost V 2 bases and J 4 bases, with 12 bases left between them. Germline loops: CDR1 SGHTA, CDR2 FQGNSA. This CDR3 region has 14 residues. The CDR3 nucleotides are TGTGCCAGCAGCTTAATTTCAGGGCTTTACGAGCAGTACTTC. This codes for CASSLISGLYEQYF.

In its sample, this clonotype was seen a few times. The chain uses TRBV29-1 and TRBJ1-1; D remains unclear. The CDR3 sequence is 16 residues long. Trimming stripped 0 bases from V and 0 bases from J, with 14 bases between. Looked up from germline, CDR1 is SQVTM and CDR2 is ANQGSEA. The CDR3 loop reads CSVEDLFGAMNTEAFF. CDR3 sequence (DNA): TGCAGCGTTGAAGATCTGTTTGGAGCCATGAACACTGAAGCTTTCTTT.

Only a few counts were recorded for this clonotype. This chain uses TRBV5-6 with TRBJ1-6; D is undetermined. Germline V lookup: CDR1 SGHDT, CDR2 YYEEEE. V lost 4 bases to trimming and J lost 14 bases, with 16 bases between them. CDR3 length: 13 residues. The CDR3 coding sequence is TGTGCCAGCAGCCCCACCCGCTTAGGAGCCCTCCACTTT. It yields the protein CASSPTRLGALHF.

The table lists this clonotype with a few counts. The rearrangement joins TRBV6-5 to TRBJ1-3; D is undetermined. The CDR3 runs 11 residues. Deletions cut 8 bases from V and 8 bases from J, with 10 bases between. CDR1 is MNHEY and CDR2 is SVGAGI in the germline V gene. The CDR3 sequence: CASSDAYTIYF. CDR3 in DNA: TGTGCCAGCTCCGACGCATACACCATATATTTT.

The chain employs TRBV6-2 or TRBV6-3 and TRBJ2-5, with no clear D. Germline assignment: CDR1 MNHEY and CDR2 SVGEGT. The CDR3 totals 11 residues. Between the trimmed V and J ends, which lost 7 bases and 2 bases, there was a span of 5 bases. In DNA form, the CDR3 reads TGTGCCAGCAACGGACAAGAGACCCAGTACTTC. Translating it yields CASNGQETQYF.

This clonotype has a count of ten or more. The chain couples TRBV5-1 to TRBJ1-1; D remains unclear. The germline V gene has CDR1 SGHRS and CDR2 YFSETQ. The CDR3 has 15 residues. The V end lost 7 bases, the J end lost 1 base, and 17 bases lay between the germline ends. CDR3 DNA sequence: TGCGCCAGCGCCCCGATTAATACCAGGAACACTGAAGCTTTCTTT. This gives the protein CASAPINTRNTEAFF.

The chain uses TRBV4-3 and TRBJ2-1; 7 bases line up with TRBD2. J lost 9 bases, V lost 5 bases, and 16 bases had no gene match. CDR1 is LGHNA, CDR2 YSLEER, per germline. The CDR3 has 16 amino acids. As DNA, the CDR3 is TGCGCCAGCAGCTCAAGGCGGGGGATGGGTGTTAGTGAGCAGTTCTTC. It is translated as CASSSRRGMGVSEQFF.

This clonotype was seen ten or more times. The chain carries TRBV15 and TRBJ1-2; D gene uncertain. CDR1 and CDR2 (germline): LNHNV, YYDKDF (reference sequence). The CDR3 totals 15 residues. The V gene lost 0 bases and the J gene lost 4 bases, with 12 bases spanning the gap. CDR3 residues: CATSRDQREVYGYTF. The DNA of the CDR3 is TGTGCCACCAGCAGAGATCAGCGAGAAGTCTATGGCTACACCTTC.

This clonotype has only a few counts. V and J are TRBV15 and TRBJ2-7, with 7 bases identical to TRBD1. After removal of 7 bases from V and 3 bases from J, the junction contained 6 bases not matched to a gene. The germline gives CDR1 LNHNV, CDR2 YYDKDF (reference sequence). This CDR3 is built from 13 residues. Here the CDR3 reads CATTRDRSYEQYF. The CDR3 DNA reads TGTGCCACCACCCGGGACAGAAGCTACGAGCAGTACTTC.

In its sample, this clonotype was seen a few times. The chain carries TRBV25-1 and TRBJ2-5, with D perhaps being TRBD1 or TRBD2 (5 bases each). This CDR3 has 15 residues. V lost 5 bases to trimming and J lost 3 bases, with 16 bases between them. Germline CDR1 MGHDK, CDR2 SYGVNS. The CDR3 sequence: CASSTRTGREETQYF. CDR3 sequence (DNA): TGTGCCAGCAGTACACGAACGGGACGGGAAGAGACCCAGTACTTC.

This chain connects TRBV6-5 to TRBJ1-1, with TRBD1 matching 7 bases. Germline V CDR1 and CDR2: MNHEY, SVGAGI. Trimming removed 4 bases from V and 1 base from J; junction bases left unmatched: 6. This CDR3 has 15 amino acids. The CDR3 region is CASSSRRTGNTEAFF. In DNA, the CDR3 is TGTGCCAGCAGTTCCCGGAGGACAGGGAACACTGAAGCTTTCTTT.

By its share, this clonotype is medium-sized. In DNA form, the CDR3 reads TGTGCCAGCAGCCAAGATTCCGGTGGAAACACCATATATTTT. Translating gives CASSQDSGGNTIYF. The rearrangement links TRBV3-1 to TRBJ1-3; unclear D gene. The CDR3 extends over 14 amino acids. V shed 0 bases and J shed 3 bases, with 6 bases lying between them. Germline loops: CDR1 LGHDT, CDR2 YNNKEL (reference sequence).